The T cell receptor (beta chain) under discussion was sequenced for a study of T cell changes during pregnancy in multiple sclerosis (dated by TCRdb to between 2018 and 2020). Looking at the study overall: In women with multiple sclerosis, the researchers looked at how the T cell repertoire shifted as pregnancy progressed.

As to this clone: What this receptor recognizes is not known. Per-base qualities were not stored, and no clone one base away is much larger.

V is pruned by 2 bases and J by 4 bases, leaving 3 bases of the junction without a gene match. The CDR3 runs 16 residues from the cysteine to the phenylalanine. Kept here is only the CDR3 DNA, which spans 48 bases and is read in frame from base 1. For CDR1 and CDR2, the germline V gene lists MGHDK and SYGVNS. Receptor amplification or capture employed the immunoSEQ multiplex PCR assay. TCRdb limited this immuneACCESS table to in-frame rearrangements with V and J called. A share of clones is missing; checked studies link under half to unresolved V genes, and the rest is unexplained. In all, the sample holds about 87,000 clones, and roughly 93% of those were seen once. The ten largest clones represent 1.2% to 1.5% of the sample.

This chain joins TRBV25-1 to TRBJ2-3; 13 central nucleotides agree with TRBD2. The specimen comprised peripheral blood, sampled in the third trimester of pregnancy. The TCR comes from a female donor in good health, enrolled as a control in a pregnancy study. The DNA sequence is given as TGTGCCAGCAGTGAAAGAGGACTAGCGGGAGCAGATACGCAGTATTTT. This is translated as CASSERGLAGADTQYF.